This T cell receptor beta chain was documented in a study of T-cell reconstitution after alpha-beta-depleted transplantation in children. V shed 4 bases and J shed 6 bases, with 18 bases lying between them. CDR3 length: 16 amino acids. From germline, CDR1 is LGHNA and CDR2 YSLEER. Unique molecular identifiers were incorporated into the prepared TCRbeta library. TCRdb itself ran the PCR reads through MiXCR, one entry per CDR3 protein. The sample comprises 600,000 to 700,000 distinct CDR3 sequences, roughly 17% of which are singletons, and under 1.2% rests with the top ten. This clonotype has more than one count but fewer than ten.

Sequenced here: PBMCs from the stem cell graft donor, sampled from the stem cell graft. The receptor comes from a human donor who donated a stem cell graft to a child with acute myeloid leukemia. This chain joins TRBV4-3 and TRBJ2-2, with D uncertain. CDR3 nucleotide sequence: TGCGCCAGCAGCCCAGGAGCTGGGTGGGAAGCCGGGGAGCTGTTTTTT. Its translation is CASSPGAGWEAGELFF.